This passage covers 21 T cell receptor beta chains from one sample sequenced in a study of blood T cell repertoires in COVID-19. Clones were sequenced by immunoSEQ multiplex PCR, and TCRdb holds only the in-frame ones, with some missing. Of almost 100,000 clones listed, around 86% are singletons. Sequenced input: peripheral blood. The source of these receptors is a man aged 45-65 years with acute or convalescent COVID-19.

Comment on this clone: The junction does not match germline at one end; this may be a read error. The chain joins TRBV5-1 to TRBJ2-5, with a tentative D call TRBD2 (6 bases). The CDR3 sequence is 14 residues long. The V gene's germline CDR1 is SGHRS and CDR2 YFSETQ. CDR3 protein: CASSSEPSRRVGNF. The CDR3 DNA is TGCGCCAGCAGCTCCGAACCCTCCCGGAGGGTAGGGAACTTC.

This clone was counted a single time. The chain joins TRBV9 to TRBJ2-7, with 9 bases matching TRBD1. Germline V CDR1 and CDR2: SGDLS, YYNGEE. The V gene end was trimmed by 2 bases and the J gene end by 1 base; junction bases not matched to a gene: 4. The CDR3 is 15 residues long. The CDR3 region is CASSVGTGLSYEQYF. DNA of the CDR3: TGTGCCAGCAGCGTCGGGACAGGGCTTTCCTACGAGCAGTACTTC. Full variable domain (missing parts from reference TRBV9 and TRBJ2-7): DSGVTQTPKHLITATGQRVTLRCSPRSGDLSVYWYQQSLDQGLQFLIQYYNGEERAKGNILERFSAQQFPDLHSELNLSSLELGDSALYFCASSVGTGLSYEQYFGPGTRLTVT.

This clone was detected once. The chain is built from TRBV30 and TRBJ2-1, with D perhaps TRBD2 (5 bases). CDR1 and CDR2 (germline): GTSNPN, SVGIG (reference sequence). CDR3 length equals 14 residues. The V gene lost 6 bases and the J gene lost 3 bases, with 15 bases spanning the gap. This CDR3 reads CACPGEQGYNEQFF. The CDR3 region has the DNA TGTGCCTGCCCCGGGGAGCAAGGCTACAATGAGCAGTTCTTC.

The gene calls are TRBV27 and TRBJ1-4, with TRBD1 identical over 9 bases. With 10 bases clipped from V and 11 bases from J, the junction kept 17 bases outside the gene matches. The V gene's germline CDR1 is MNHEY and CDR2 SMNVEV (reference sequence). The length of the CDR3 is 15 residues. CDR3 protein: CATSPTGTGHRKLFF. The CDR3 region has the DNA TGTGCCACCTCCCCCACCGGGACAGGGCATCGGAAACTGTTTTTT. Full variable domain (outside the CDR3, taken from reference TRBV27 and TRBJ1-4): EAQVTQNPRYLITVTGKKLTVTCSQNMNHEYMSWYRQDPGLGLRQIYYSMNVEVTDKGDVPEGYKVSRKEKRNFPLILESPSPNQTSLYFCATSPTGTGHRKLFFGSGTQLSVL.

This rearrangement joins TRBV9 to TRBJ2-6, with D possibly matching TRBD1 (5 bases). The germline V gene has CDR1 SGDLS and CDR2 YYNGEE. There are 17 residues in the CDR3. V was shortened by 4 bases and J by 2 bases, with 16 bases between the two germline ends. The CDR3 reads CASSPRALGTGANVLTF. CDR3 sequence (DNA): TGTGCCAGCAGCCCCAGGGCTTTGGGGACTGGGGCCAACGTCCTGACTTTC.

J is TRBJ2-5 and V is TRBV5-1, with TRBD2 matching 13 bases. Unmatched junction bases numbered 8, after V lost 4 bases and J lost 5 bases. The germline V gene encodes CDR1 SGHRS and CDR2 YFSETQ. The CDR3 has 16 residues. The CDR3 DNA reads as TGCGCCAGCAGCGAGGGACTAGCGGGAAATCTGGAGACCCAGTACTTC. Translating it yields CASSEGLAGNLETQYF.

This chain uses TRBV14 with TRBJ2-1; TRBD2 agrees at 13 bases. V shed 4 bases and J 5 bases; nucleotides not matched to a gene: 2. Germline lookup yields CDR1 SGHDN and CDR2 FVKESK. The CDR3 has 15 amino acids. The CDR3 sequence is CASSPGTSGNNEQFF. In DNA form, the CDR3 reads TGTGCCAGCAGCCCTGGGACTAGCGGGAACAATGAGCAGTTCTTC.

This clone has a single count. The V gene is TRBV19, the J gene TRBJ2-3; D may be TRBD2 (5 bases). There are 12 residues in the CDR3. V was pared by 3 bases and J by 7 bases, with 8 bases between. CDR1 LNHDA and CDR2 SQIVND come from the germline V gene (reference sequence). CDR3 nucleotide sequence: TGTGCCAGTAGTATGGAGGTGAATACGCAGTATTTT. It is translated as CASSMEVNTQYF.

The J gene is TRBJ2-1, the V gene TRBV6-5; D remains ambiguous. Germline V gene sequence: CDR1 MNHEY, CDR2 SVGAGI. The V gene lost 3 bases and the J gene lost 0 bases, with 9 bases spanning the gap. The CDR3 covers 15 residues. The DNA of the CDR3 is TGTGCCAGCAGTTATTCCCTGAGCTCCTACAATGAGCAGTTCTTC. Its protein is CASSYSLSSYNEQFF.

V is TRBV9 and J is TRBJ2-1; the D gene is possibly TRBD2 (5 bases). Germline CDR1 is SGDLS and CDR2 is YYNGEE. Trimming cost V 2 bases and J 7 bases, with 10 bases left between them. The CDR3 loop spans 13 amino acids. The CDR3 DNA sequence: TGTGCCAGCAGCGTGATACTAGGAAATGAGCAGTTCTTC. It translates to CASSVILGNEQFF.

The rearrangement links TRBV25-1 to TRBJ1-6; a possible D gene is TRBD1 (6 bases). The CDR3 extends over 13 amino acids. Germline CDR1 and CDR2: MGHDK and SYGVNS. Trimming left V 4 bases short and J 10 bases short, with 11 bases between. The chain's CDR3 is CASSAGVKSPLHF. CDR3 in DNA: TGTGCCAGCAGTGCAGGGGTAAAATCACCCCTCCACTTT. Filled out from reference TRBV25-1 and TRBJ1-6, the complete variable domain reads EADIYQTPRYLVIGTGKKITLECSQTMGHDKMYWYQQDPGMELHLIHYSYGVNSTEKGDLSSESTVSRIRTEHFPLTLESARPSHTSQYLCASSAGVKSPLHFGNGTRLTVT.

As for this clone: Its ends do not fully match the called genes, so a read error is possible. The chain couples TRBV18 to TRBJ2-1, with a weak D call TRBD1 (6 bases). CDR1 KGHSH and CDR2 LQKENI come from the germline V gene. This CDR3 comprises 16 residues. CDR3 in DNA: TGTGCCAGCTCATCGATTGTACAGGGCTCCCACAATGAGCAGTTCTTC. Its translation is CASSSIVQGSHNEQFF.

J is TRBJ2-1 and V is TRBV3-1 (or the pseudogene TRBV3-2); TRBD1 is a possible D gene (6 bases). This CDR3 region has 14 residues. V dropped 0 bases and J dropped 7 bases, with 10 bases sitting between them. Germline lookup yields CDR1 LGHDT and CDR2 YNNKEL (reference sequence). The CDR3 bases are TGTGCCAGCAGCCAAGACAGGGGAAGGAATGAGCAGTTCTTC. Its protein is CASSQDRGRNEQFF.

This chain uses TRBV7-6 with TRBJ1-5; weak D call: TRBD1 (5 bases). Trimming took 3 bases from V and 0 from J, leaving 12 bases between them. Germline values: CDR1 SGHVS, CDR2 FNYEAQ. The CDR3 runs to 16 residues. Here the CDR3 reads CASSLDGAYSNQPQHF. The CDR3, as DNA: TGTGCCAGCAGCTTGGATGGGGCATATAGCAATCAGCCCCAGCATTTT.

CDR3 region: CASSIGASGAYEQYF. In DNA, the CDR3 is TGTGCCAGTAGTATAGGGGCTAGCGGAGCCTACGAGCAGTACTTC. This sequence joins TRBV19 and TRBJ2-7; 7 bases map to TRBD2. CDR3 length: 15 residues. Trimming at V came to 1 base and at J to 2 bases, leaving 5 bases not matched to a gene. Germline CDR1 and CDR2: LNHDA and SQIVND (reference sequence).

J is TRBJ2-5 and V is TRBV4-1, with TRBD2 as a possible D gene (5 bases). The ends were cut back, 4 bases at V and 4 bases at J, with 16 bases in the middle. The CDR3 consists of 15 residues. CDR1 is MGHRA and CDR2 is YSYEKL in the germline V gene. The CDR3 region is CASSPSSARGETQYF. The CDR3, as DNA: TGCGCCAGCAGCCCAAGTTCAGCACGGGGAGAGACCCAGTACTTC.

The gene calls are TRBV10-3 and TRBJ2-3; maybe TRBD2 (5 bases). The CDR3 sequence is 15 residues long. V shed 8 bases and J shed 0 bases, with 15 bases lying between them. Germline assignment: CDR1 ENHRY and CDR2 SYGVKD. The CDR3 loop reads CAIGDTSHSTDTQYF. The CDR3 DNA reads as TGTGCCATCGGGGATACTAGTCACAGCACAGATACGCAGTATTTT.

DNA for the CDR3: TGCGCCAGCAGCTCCGGGACAGCAAACAAAAAACTGTTTTTT. Encoded protein: CASSSGTANKKLFF. The chain joins TRBV5-1 to TRBJ1-4, with 7 bases lining up with TRBD1. V lost 3 bases to trimming and J lost 9 bases; unmatched junction nucleotides: 8. The CDR3 sequence is 14 residues long. Germline CDR1 and CDR2: SGHRS and YFSETQ.

The chain uses TRBV11-3 and TRBJ2-1; 7 nucleotides match TRBD1. Germline V gene lookup returns CDR1 SGHNT and CDR2 YENEEA. The CDR3 has 18 amino acids. Unmatched junction bases numbered 15, after V lost 1 base and J lost 6 bases. DNA for the CDR3: TGTGCCAGCAGCTTAGTAGGTGTAGGACAGGCCCCTTTCAATGAGCAGTTCTTC. It is translated as CASSLVGVGQAPFNEQFF.

The genes are TRBV19 and TRBJ1-2; tentative D call: TRBD1 (5 bases). This CDR3 region has 12 residues. Between the trimmed V and J ends, which lost 4 bases and 7 bases, there was a span of 10 bases. CDR1 and CDR2 (germline): LNHDA, SQIVND (reference sequence). This CDR3 is CASSTGLAGYTF. CDR3 in DNA: TGTGCCAGTAGTACAGGGTTAGCTGGCTACACCTTC.

The chain combines TRBV10-3 with TRBJ2-1, with TRBD2 identical over 13 bases. The CDR3 loop spans 16 amino acids. The J segment lost 8 bases and the V segment lost 5 bases, leaving 9 bases of the junction unmatched. Germline assignment: CDR1 ENHRY and CDR2 SYGVKD. The CDR3 bases are TGTGCCATCAGTCATCCCGGGACTAGCGGGATTCATGAGCAGTTCTTC. Translating it yields CAISHPGTSGIHEQFF.